Listed below are T cell receptor beta chains from one sample, sequenced in a study of blood T cell repertoires in COVID-19. Data came from immunoSEQ multiplex PCR; TCRdb stores just in-frame clones and leaves some out. The table has 200,000 to 250,000 clones, 85% to 90% seen once. The specimen was PBMCs or T cells enriched from blood (not recorded which). The receptors shown here come from a woman younger than 30 in a cohort exposed to, infected with or recovered from COVID-19 (not recorded which). CDR3s include the opening cysteine and the closing phenylalanine or tryptophan. Fields, in order: D gene, clone size, J gene, V gene, CDR3 DNA, CDR3 protein. D genes are given only for firm matches. Size is stated for part of the rows, as once, few or many counts, or as a class when the clone is expanded.

>NA|NA|TRBJ1-6|TRBV28
TGTGCCAGCAGTTTGGGGGCAGGATATAATTCACCCCTCCACTTT
CASSLGAGYNSPLHF
>TRBD2|NA|TRBJ2-2|TRBV3-1/TRBV3-2
TGTGCCAGCAGCCAAGCTTCTAGCGGTAACACCGGGGAGCTGTTTTTT
CASSQASSGNTGELFF
>NA|NA|TRBJ1-1|TRBV4-1
TGCGCCAGCAGCCATGGGGGGGGGATGAACACTGAAGCTTTCTTT
CASSHGGGMNTEAFF
>NA|NA|TRBJ1-4|TRBV6-5
TGTGCCAGCATTCAGAATAATGAAAAACTGTTTTTT
CASIQNNEKLFF
>TRBD2|NA|TRBJ2-5|TRBV10-1
TGCGCCAGCAGTGAGTCGGCGGGAGATGAGACCCAGTACTTC
CASSESAGDETQYF
>NA|medium-sized|TRBJ2-2|TRBV7-9
TGTGCCAGCAGCGTTGGAGGGGTCGATACCGGGGAGCTGTTTTTT
CASSVGGVDTGELFF
>NA|once|TRBJ1-4|TRBV7-8
TGTGCCAGCAGCTTAGCGAGGGGGACTAATGAAAAACTGTTTTTT
CASSLARGTNEKLFF
>NA|NA|TRBJ1-5|TRBV27
TGTGCCAGCAGCCACGGACGGGGAGATCAGCCCCAGCATTTT
CASSHGRGDQPQHF
>TRBD1|NA|TRBJ1-4|TRBV2
TGTGCCAGCAGACTAACCGGGACAGGAGGGGAAAAACTGTTTTTT
CASRLTGTGGEKLFF
>TRBD1|NA|TRBJ1-4|TRBV4-1
TGCGCCAGCAGCCAGAGGACAGGGGGCGATGAAAAACTGTTTTTT
CASSQRTGGDEKLFF
>TRBD1|once|TRBJ1-1|TRBV7-9
TGTGCCAGCAGCCCTGGGACAGGGGATTCGGACACTGAAGCTTTCTTT
CASSPGTGDSDTEAFF
>NA|NA|TRBJ2-1|TRBV6-2/TRBV6-3
TGTGCCAGCAGTTACGCGGTGAATGAGCAGTTCTTC
CASSYAVNEQFF
>TRBD2|once|TRBJ2-2|TRBV7-3
TGTGCCAGCAGCTTGGGACTAGCGGACACGAACACCGGGGAGCTGTTTTTT
CASSLGLADTNTGELFF
>TRBD1|NA|TRBJ2-7|TRBV28
TGTGCCAGCAGCCCCCCTGGGACAGTAGTCTACGAGCAGTACTTC
CASSPPGTVVYEQYF
>NA|NA|TRBJ1-4|TRBV28
TGTGCCAGCAGTTCGGGGACGAGCGGGAGCCTGGGATTAAAACTGTTTTTT
CASSSGTSGSLGLKLFF
>NA|many|TRBJ2-2|TRBV19
TGTGCCAGTAGTAATCCCCGACAGCCCACCGGGGAGCTGTTTTTT
CASSNPRQPTGELFF
>NA|once|TRBJ1-6|TRBV6-5
TGTGCCAGCAGGCTTGGGCGGGTTGGTTCACCCCTCCACTTT
CASRLGRVGSPLHF
>TRBD1|NA|TRBJ1-5|TRBV10-3
TGTGCCATCAGTAGGACAGGGACAGTCCATCAGCCCCAGCATTTT
CAISRTGTVHQPQHF
>NA|few|TRBJ1-3|TRBV2
TGTGCCAGCAAAGACAACTCTGGAAACACCATATATTTT
CASKDNSGNTIYF
>NA|many|TRBJ1-4|TRBV2
TGTGCCAGCAGTGAGGAGCTCAATGAAAAACTGTTTTTT
CASSEELNEKLFF
>NA|NA|TRBJ2-2|TRBV5-1
TGCGCCAGCAGCTTGGTGTCGGGGAACACCGGGGAGCTGTTTTTT
CASSLVSGNTGELFF
>TRBD2|NA|TRBJ2-1|TRBV27
TGTGCCAGCAGTGGACTAGCGGGAGGCAATGAGCAGTTCTTC
CASSGLAGGNEQFF
>TRBD1|NA|TRBJ2-7|TRBV4-2
TGTGCCAGCAGTCTTCTGACAGGGGAGGTGAGCTCCTACGAGCAGTACTTC
CASSLLTGEVSSYEQYF
>TRBD1|NA|TRBJ2-1|TRBV3-1/TRBV3-2
TGTGCCAGCAGCCACGACGACAGGGGCAATGAGCAGTTCTTC
CASSHDDRGNEQFF
>NA|NA|TRBJ2-4|TRBV15
TGTGCCACCAGCAGAGATGGGGGCAGGGTGGACATTCAGTACTTC
CATSRDGGRVDIQYF
>NA|NA|TRBJ1-6|TRBV25-1
TGTGCCAGCAGATCTACAGGGAAGGATTCACCCCTCCACTTT
CASRSTGKDSPLHF
>NA|NA|TRBJ2-2|TRBV5-4
TGTGCCAGCAGCTTGGGAGCCGGGAAGGCCGGGGAGCTGTTTTTT
CASSLGAGKAGELFF
>TRBD1|NA|TRBJ2-2|TRBV28
TGTGCCAGCAGGGCCGGGACAGGGGGCAACACCGGGGAGCTGTTTTTT
CASRAGTGGNTGELFF
>NA|NA|TRBJ2-7|TRBV15
TGTGCCACCAGCCGGGAATCCTTCTACGAGCAGTACTTC
CATSRESFYEQYF
>TRBD1|NA|TRBJ1-1|TRBV27
TGTGCCAGCAGTTTACGGACAGGGGATGAAGCTTTCTTT
CASSLRTGDEAFF
>TRBD1|NA|TRBJ2-6|TRBV11-2
TGTGCCAGCAGCTTCAGACAGGGAGTGGCTGGGGCCAACGTCCTGACTTTC
CASSFRQGVAGANVLTF
>TRBD1|NA|TRBJ2-7|TRBV11-3
TGTGCCAGCAGCCCCTGGCCGGACAGGCAGGTCTACGAGCAGTACTTC
CASSPWPDRQVYEQYF
>TRBD1|NA|TRBJ1-1|TRBV7-9
TGTGCCAGCAGCGTGGAGGGACAGGGATATACTGAAGCTTTCTTT
CASSVEGQGYTEAFF
>TRBD1|NA|TRBJ1-2|TRBV4-1
TGCGCCAGCAGCCAAGAGACAGGGAGAGGCTATGGCTACACCTTC
CASSQETGRGYGYTF
>NA|NA|TRBJ1-2|TRBV3-1/TRBV3-2
TGTGCCAGCAGCCCGAACCCGACAGGCCTCTATGGCTACACCTTC
CASSPNPTGLYGYTF
>NA|many|TRBJ2-7|TRBV7-2
TGTGCCAGCACCCGTAATTCCTGGGACAACTCCTACGAGCAGTACTTC
CASTRNSWDNSYEQYF
>TRBD2|NA|TRBJ2-1|TRBV6-5
TGTGCCAGCAGAAATACTAGCGGGGGACCCCTGAAGCAGTTCTTC
CASRNTSGGPLKQFF
>NA|NA|TRBJ2-6|TRBV7-2
TGTGCCAGCAGCTTGCGGTTCTCTGGGGCCAACGTCCTGACTTTC
CASSLRFSGANVLTF
>NA|once|TRBJ2-7|TRBV19
TGTGCCAGTGGTAAACAGAGCTCCTACGAGCAGTACTTC
CASGKQSSYEQYF
>NA|NA|TRBJ1-1|TRBV12-3/TRBV12-4
TGTGCCAGCAGTGCCTCTTACGGGGCTTTCTTT
CASSASYGAFF
>NA|NA|TRBJ2-7|TRBV2
TGTGCCAGCAGGTCCGAGATCCACGAGCAGTACTTC
CASRSEIHEQYF